This TCR beta chain was sequenced in a study of blood T cell repertoires in COVID-19. Study overall: Sites across the United States, Italy and Spain contributed samples from acute and convalescent COVID-19. Sources were T cells, B-cell-depleted T cells, or PBMCs; the material itself was cDNA or gDNA.

The germline V gene has CDR1 LNHDA and CDR2 SQIVND (reference sequence). The V end lost 2 bases, the J end lost 2 bases, and 13 bases lay between the germline ends. There are 15 residues in the CDR3. Per the study methods: Using reference gene primer amplification, nucleated cell counts were estimated. TCRdb's table, derived via immunoSEQ multiplex PCR, lists solely in-frame clones and lacks some. Clone size and V and J calls were adopted from that table, with D and trimming inferred from the DNA. The table has more than 200,000 clones, around 87% seen once. This receptor was identified in a woman between 55 and 75 years old with COVID-19, enrolled during active disease. Sequences were obtained from peripheral blood. V gene TRBV19 combines with J gene TRBJ2-7; perhaps TRBD1 as D (7 bases). The CDR3 DNA reads as TGTGCCAGTAGTATAAAGGCAGGGGGGACCTACGAGCAGTACTTC. The encoded protein is CASSIKAGGTYEQYF.